These T cell receptor beta chains were read from a single sample in a study of cytomegalovirus exposure and HLA in healthy donors. Data came from immunoSEQ multiplex PCR; TCRdb stores just in-frame clones and leaves some out. The sample shows fewer than 250,000 clones, 79% of them seen only once. Material: PBMCs. These receptors originate from a young woman in good health and CMV-seronegative. Both conserved end residues are part of each CDR3. Size tells how often a clone was seen (once, few, many) or the class of an expanded clone, and some rows leave it out.

V gene | clone size | CDR3 protein
TRBV29-1 | - | CSVNLAGVSETQYF
TRBV5-1 | - | CASSLVTSGSALDEQFF
TRBV7-2 | - | CASSLFRLPSGELFF
TRBV28 | - | CASRKIQAGYGYTF
TRBV9 | - | CASSVGRGQGEQYF
TRBV2 | once | CASSRGGSNSPLHF
TRBV6-5 | - | CASRIRISNYGYTF
TRBV19 | - | CASSIATSRNNEQFF
TRBV10-3 | - | CAIGRTSGFETQYF
TRBV5-1 | - | CASSLTSGGFEQYF
TRBV5-4 | - | CASSARWGDNSPLHF
TRBV28 | - | CASSYNLDRGWAEAFF
TRBV7-3 | - | CASRQGLNTEAFF
TRBV25-1 | - | CASSRDRGLASPLHF
TRBV12-5 | - | CASGPGQLGTEAFF
TRBV5-1 | few | CASSLVEMGQGSNEQYF